This TCR beta chain was sequenced in a study of T-cell memory formation after mild COVID-19. Study background: Largely donor-specific TCR clusters were found. Study-level results: That cross-reactive memory joined was suggested by some responding clones appearing in pre-infection memory. CD4+ contracting clones were mainly CM and EM; CD8+ ones, EMRA.

This CDR3 region has 14 residues. V shed 5 bases, J shed 8 bases, and the junction held 7 bases outside the gene matches. Germline CDR1 reads KGHDR; CDR2 reads SFDVKD. cDNA libraries for TCR alpha and TCR beta, carrying sample barcodes and UMIs, came from 5'RACE with constant-segment primers. TCRdb passed the 5' RACE reads through MiXCR, listing each CDR3 protein once. Of roughly 190,000 distinct CDR3 sequences listed, 10% are singletons. This clonotype was counted only a few times. Its antigen is as yet unknown. The sequencing input was PBMCs or a T cell subset sorted from them (not recorded which). The clonotype was recovered from a man aged 18 to 29 who had mild COVID-19 (a few samples of this study predate the infection). Cell type and time point are not known. This chain connects TRBV24-1 to TRBJ2-1; 8 nucleotides agree with TRBD1. DNA for the CDR3: TGTGCCACCAGTGCGACAGGGGTAGGCGATGAGCAGTTCTTC. Protein sequence: CATSATGVGDEQFF.